This entry lists 11 T cell receptor beta chains sequenced from one sample in a study of cytotoxic CD8 clonotypes in ibrutinib-treated CLL. The repertoire was sequenced with immunoSEQ multiplex PCR; TCRdb's copy has only in-frame clones and lacks some. Here the sample spans about 250,000 clones, less than 75% being singletons. Sequenced material: PBMCs, taken after 24 months of ibrutinib treatment. The source is a human donor with chronic lymphocytic leukemia.

This rearrangement joins TRBV19 to TRBJ2-5; D might be TRBD2 (6 bases). The CDR3 consists of 16 residues. The germline CDR1 and CDR2 sequences are LNHDA and SQIVND (reference sequence). Trimming took off 6 bases at V and 3 bases at J, with 20 bases between the two ends. CDR3 in DNA: TGTGCCAGTAGCCGCCGTGGCGGGATACGAAAAGAGACCCAGTACTTC. This codes for CASSRRGGIRKETQYF.

The V gene is TRBV9, the J gene TRBJ2-1; D is unclear. CDR1 SGDLS and CDR2 YYNGEE come from the germline V gene. Between the trimmed V and J ends, which lost 2 bases and 3 bases, there was a span of 6 bases. The CDR3 has 13 residues. As DNA, the CDR3 is TGTGCCAGCAGCGTCTGGGACTACAATGAGCAGTTCTTC. Its protein product is CASSVWDYNEQFF.

This clone has a handful of counts. This chain joins TRBV9 and TRBJ2-7; no definite D call. CDR1 is SGDLS, CDR2 YYNGEE, per germline. V lost 4 bases and J lost 6, with 17 bases in between. CDR3 length: 14 amino acids. CDR3 nucleotide sequence: TGTGCCAGCAGCCCGACACAAACCCAGGTCGAGCAGTACTTC. As protein: CASSPTQTQVEQYF. Full variable domain (remainder filled in from reference TRBV9 and TRBJ2-7): DSGVTQTPKHLITATGQRVTLRCSPRSGDLSVYWYQQSLDQGLQFLIQYYNGEERAKGNILERFSAQQFPDLHSELNLSSLELGDSALYFCASSPTQTQVEQYFGPGTRLTVT.

This clone was detected a few times. The chain employs TRBV6-1 and TRBJ1-5; D is possibly TRBD1 (6 bases). The CDR3 contains 14 residues. Germline V CDR1 and CDR2: MNHNS, SASEGT. The V end was cut by 8 bases, the J end by 9 bases, with 20 bases between. The CDR3 reads CASLSGAGNGPQHF. In DNA, the CDR3 is TGTGCCAGCCTTTCAGGGGCGGGTAACGGGCCCCAGCATTTT.

The chain uses TRBV15 and TRBJ1-5, with D unresolved. V was trimmed by 0 bases and J by 7 bases, leaving 16 bases between them. The germline CDR1 and CDR2 sequences are LNHNV and YYDKDF (reference sequence). The CDR3 runs 16 residues. The DNA of the CDR3 is TGTGCCACCAGCAGAGAGGGCCCTATGGAGTGGCAGCCCCAGCATTTT. Protein sequence: CATSREGPMEWQPQHF.

V is TRBV7-3 and J is TRBJ2-1, with 7 bases lining up with TRBD2. This CDR3 has 15 residues. CDR1 is SGHTA and CDR2 is FQGTGA in the germline V gene. The J segment lost 0 bases and the V segment lost 8 bases, leaving 7 bases of the junction unmatched. This CDR3 is CASGQASGSYNEQFF. CDR3 bases: TGTGCCAGCGGTCAAGCTAGCGGCTCCTACAATGAGCAGTTCTTC.

This clone was observed a few times. DNA of the CDR3: TGTGCCAGTAGTTCGGTAGTCGGGGAGCTGTTTTTT. It is translated as CASSSVVGELFF. The rearrangement joins TRBV19 to TRBJ2-2; no clear D gene. V gave up 5 bases and J gave up 7 bases, with 8 bases separating them. Germline V gives CDR1 LNHDA, CDR2 SQIVND (reference sequence). CDR3 length: 12 amino acids.

The chain carries TRBV15 and TRBJ1-2; D possibly corresponds to TRBD1 (5 bases). The CDR3 loop spans 16 amino acids. Germline V gene sequence: CDR1 LNHNV, CDR2 YYDKDF (reference sequence). Trimming shortened V by 0 bases and J by 4 bases, and 15 bases separated the two germline ends. Here the CDR3 DNA reads TGTGCCACCAGCAGAGATCTGGGGGAGCGGAGCTATGGCTACACCTTC. It translates to CATSRDLGERSYGYTF.

This clone came up a few times. The chain employs TRBV7-6 and TRBJ1-5, with 7 bases lining up with TRBD1. Germline assignment: CDR1 SGHVS and CDR2 FNYEAQ. Trimming removed 6 bases from V and 3 bases from J; junction bases left unmatched: 5. The CDR3 has 14 amino acids. Here the CDR3 reads CASSPQGNNQPQHF. CDR3 coding DNA: TGTGCCAGCAGTCCACAGGGGAACAATCAGCCCCAGCATTTT.

The rearrangement joins TRBV25-1 to TRBJ2-4; no firm D call. There are 14 residues in the CDR3. CDR1 MGHDK and CDR2 SYGVNS come from the germline V gene. Trimming removed 2 bases from V and 2 bases from J, with 7 bases in between. This CDR3 reads CASSEPGSKNIQYF. CDR3 nucleotide sequence: TGTGCCAGCAGTGAACCCGGATCCAAAAACATTCAGTACTTC. The full variable domain, in which reference TRBV25-1 and TRBJ2-4 provide the parts outside the CDR3, is EADIYQTPRYLVIGTGKKITLECSQTMGHDKMYWYQQDPGMELHLIHYSYGVNSTEKGDLSSESTVSRIRTEHFPLTLESARPSHTSQYLCASSEPGSKNIQYFGAGTRLSVL.

The chain uses TRBV11-3 and TRBJ2-5; 12 bases align to TRBD1. Germline V gene lookup returns CDR1 SGHNT and CDR2 YENEEA. CDR3 length equals 15 residues. Trimming at V came to 5 bases and at J to 4 bases, leaving 5 bases not matched to a gene. Written as DNA, the CDR3 is TGTGCCAGCAGCCACCGGGACAGGGGGCGAGAGACCCAGTACTTC. This gives the protein CASSHRDRGRETQYF.